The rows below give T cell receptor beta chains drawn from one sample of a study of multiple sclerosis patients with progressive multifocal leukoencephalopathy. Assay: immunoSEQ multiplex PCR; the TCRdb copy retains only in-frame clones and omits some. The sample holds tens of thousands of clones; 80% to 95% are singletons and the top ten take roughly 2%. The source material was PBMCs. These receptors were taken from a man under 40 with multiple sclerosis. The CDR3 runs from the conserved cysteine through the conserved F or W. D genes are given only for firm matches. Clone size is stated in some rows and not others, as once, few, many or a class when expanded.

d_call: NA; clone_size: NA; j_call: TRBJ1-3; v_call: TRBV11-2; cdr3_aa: CASSFPWGADTIYF; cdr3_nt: TGTGCCAGCAGTTTTCCCTGGGGCGCGGACACCATATATTTT
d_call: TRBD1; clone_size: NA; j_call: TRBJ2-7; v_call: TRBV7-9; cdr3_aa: CASKTGGAYEQYF; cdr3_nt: TGTGCCAGCAAAACAGGGGGAGCCTACGAGCAGTACTTC
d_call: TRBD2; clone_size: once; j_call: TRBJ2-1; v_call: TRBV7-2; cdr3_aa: CASSLAGLAGYNEQFF; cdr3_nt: TGTGCCAGCAGCTTAGCTGGTCTAGCGGGTTACAATGAGCAGTTCTTC
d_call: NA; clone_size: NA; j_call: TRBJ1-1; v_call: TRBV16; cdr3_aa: CASSQSGGSDTEAFF; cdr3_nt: TGTGCCAGCAGCCAATCGGGAGGGAGTGACACTGAAGCTTTCTTT
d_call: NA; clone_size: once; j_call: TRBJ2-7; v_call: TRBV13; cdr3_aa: CASSEGFRSYEQYF; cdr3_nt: TGTGCCAGCAGCGAGGGGTTTCGCTCCTACGAGCAGTACTTC
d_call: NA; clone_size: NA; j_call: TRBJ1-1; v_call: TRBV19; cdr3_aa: CASSRPPNTEAFF; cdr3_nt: TGTGCCAGTAGTAGGCCGCCGAACACTGAAGCTTTCTTT
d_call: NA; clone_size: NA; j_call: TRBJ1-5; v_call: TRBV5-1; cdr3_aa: CASTPDGFWYQPQHF; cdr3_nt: TGCGCCAGCACCCCGGACGGTTTCTGGTATCAGCCCCAGCATTTT
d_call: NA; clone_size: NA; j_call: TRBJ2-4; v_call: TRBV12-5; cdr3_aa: CASGLRLPAKNIQYF; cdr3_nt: TGTGCTAGTGGTTTGAGGCTCCCAGCCAAAAACATTCAGTACTTC
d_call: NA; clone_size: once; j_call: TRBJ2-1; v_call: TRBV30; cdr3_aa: CAWSVRPGPTIYNEQFF; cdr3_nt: TGTGCCTGGAGTGTTCGACCGGGACCTACAATCTACAATGAGCAGTTCTTC
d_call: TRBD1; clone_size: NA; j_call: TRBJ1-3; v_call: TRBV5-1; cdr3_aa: CASSPPTGAGNTIYF; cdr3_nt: TGCGCCAGCAGCCCGCCAACAGGGGCCGGAAACACCATATATTTT
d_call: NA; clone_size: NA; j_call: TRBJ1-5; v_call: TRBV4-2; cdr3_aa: CASSQGTGNQPQHF; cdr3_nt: TGTGCCAGCAGCCAAGGAACAGGGAATCAGCCCCAGCATTTT
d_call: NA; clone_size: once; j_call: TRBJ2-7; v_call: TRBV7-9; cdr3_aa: CASSHLGLGDDEQYF; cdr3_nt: TGTGCCAGCAGCCATTTGGGGCTAGGCGACGACGAGCAGTACTTC
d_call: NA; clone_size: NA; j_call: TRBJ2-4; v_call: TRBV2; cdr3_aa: CASTEGPLAKNIQYF; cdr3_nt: TGTGCCAGCACCGAGGGACCGCTAGCCAAAAACATTCAGTACTTC